Presented here are 17 T cell receptor beta chains from one specimen sequenced in a study of blood T cells in healthy people across ages. Primed by a sample-barcoded 5' primer and a J-beta primer mix, a second PCR proceeded for 7 to 11 cycles. TCRdb re-derived calls from the 5' RACE reads in MiXCR, one entry per CDR3 protein. This table holds about 680,000 distinct CDR3 sequences, 49% found once. The sample taken for sequencing was blood. Receptors were obtained from a woman aged 55-70 years in good health.

The chain has TRBV4-3 and TRBJ2-1; D ambiguous. CDR3 length equals 15 residues. Trimming left V 7 bases short and J 4 bases short, with 17 bases between. The V gene's germline CDR1 is LGHNA and CDR2 YSLEER. CDR3 residues: CASTLSILGYNEQFF. The CDR3 DNA is TGCGCCAGCACCCTTTCGATCCTGGGATACAATGAGCAGTTCTTC.

The chain combines TRBV20-1 with TRBJ1-2, with 10 bases aligning to TRBD1. The CDR3 length is 12 residues. After removal of 6 bases from V and 8 bases from J, the junction contained 6 bases not matched to a gene. Germline CDR1 is DFQATT and CDR2 is SNEGSKA (reference sequence). The CDR3 DNA is TGCAGTGCCGACAGGGGGCAATTCGGCTACACCTTC. Translated, it gives CSADRGQFGYTF.

The V call is TRBV7-2, the J call TRBJ2-1, with D possibly TRBD1 on 6 matching bases. Germline assignment: CDR1 SGHTA and CDR2 FQGNSA. Trimming left V 3 bases short and J 2 bases short, with 11 bases between. This CDR3 has 15 residues. The CDR3 is CASSFTRGTYNEQFF. The CDR3 bases are TGTGCCAGCAGCTTCACGAGGGGGACCTACAATGAGCAGTTCTTC.

The CDR3 DNA follows: TGTGCCAGCTCACCACTAACAGGGGACAACAATGAGCAGTTCTTC. This gives the protein CASSPLTGDNNEQFF. The J gene is TRBJ2-1, the V gene TRBV18; TRBD1 matches 7 bases. Germline V CDR1 and CDR2: KGHSH, LQKENI. CDR3 length equals 15 residues. J was trimmed by 5 bases and V by 1 base; bases with no gene match: 5.

This sequence joins TRBV4-3 and TRBJ2-5; the D gene is possibly TRBD2 (5 bases). The CDR3 contains 15 residues. Germline V CDR1 and CDR2: LGHNA, YSLEER. V was shortened by 4 bases and J by 2 bases, with 14 bases between the two germline ends. The CDR3 coding sequence is TGCGCCAGCAGCCTTTCCTGGGGAGTACAAGAGACCCAGTACTTC. It codes for CASSLSWGVQETQYF.

This clonotype was observed at least ten times. This chain uses TRBV29-1 with TRBJ2-5; TRBD1 might be the D (5 bases). V lost 5 bases, J lost 2 bases, and 12 bases lay in between. Germline V CDR1 and CDR2: SQVTM, ANQGSEA. The CDR3 has 13 amino acids. The CDR3 reads CSVIPRDQETQYF. The CDR3 region has the DNA TGCAGCGTTATTCCCAGGGATCAAGAGACCCAGTACTTC.

This clonotype was counted between two and nine times. This chain connects TRBV7-2 to TRBJ2-5; D call uncertain. V was cut by 4 bases and J by 4 bases, with 16 bases left in between. Germline CDR1 is SGHTA and CDR2 is FQGNSA. The length of the CDR3 is 15 residues. Here the CDR3 DNA reads TGTGCCAGCAGCTCCACCCCCCTCTCTGGAGAGACCCAGTACTTC. Its translation is CASSSTPLSGETQYF.

The chain's CDR3 is CATSDLTAGDYNEQFF. In DNA, the CDR3 is TGTGCCACCAGTGATTTGACAGCGGGAGACTACAATGAGCAGTTCTTC. The V and J genes are TRBV24-1 and TRBJ2-1; TRBD2 matches at 8 bases. Germline assignment: CDR1 KGHDR and CDR2 SFDVKD. The V and J ends lost 0 bases and 3 bases, in that order; junction bases with no gene match: 3. The CDR3 spans 16 residues.

This chain uses TRBV9 with TRBJ2-3, with D unresolved. V lost 0 bases and J 0 bases, leaving 5 bases between the germline ends. Germline assignment: CDR1 SGDLS and CDR2 YYNGEE. This CDR3 region has 14 residues. The CDR3 DNA sequence: TGTGCCAGCAGCGTAGAAGGAAGCACAGATACGCAGTATTTT. Its translation is CASSVEGSTDTQYF.

This clonotype was counted a few times. J is TRBJ2-1 and V is TRBV7-2; TRBD2 matches 7 bases. Trimming cost V 2 bases and J 4 bases; bases outside gene matches: 5. In germline, CDR1 is SGHTA, CDR2 FQGNSA. The CDR3 is made up of 15 amino acids. The CDR3, as DNA: TGTGCCAGCAGCTTACGGGACTACGAATACAATGAGCAGTTCTTC. Translation: CASSLRDYEYNEQFF. Full variable domain (rest looked up from reference TRBV7-2 and TRBJ2-1): GAGVSQSPSNKVTEKGKDVELRCDPISGHTALYWYRQSLGQGLEFLIYFQGNSAPDKSGLPSDRFSAERTGGSVSTLTIQRTQQEDSAVYLCASSLRDYEYNEQFFGPGTRLTVL.

This clonotype was found many times. This chain connects TRBV6-6 to TRBJ2-3, with 10 bases that match TRBD2. V lost 5 bases, J lost 3 bases, and 8 bases stayed unmatched. This CDR3 region has 16 residues. CDR1 and CDR2 (germline): MNHNY, SVGAGI (reference sequence). CDR3 residues: CASSDPSGSGTDTQYF. The CDR3 nucleotides read TGTGCCAGCAGTGACCCTAGCGGGAGCGGGACAGATACGCAGTATTTT.

The chain has TRBV20-1 and TRBJ2-5; the D gene is possibly TRBD1 (5 bases). Germline V gene sequence: CDR1 DFQATT, CDR2 SNEGSKA (reference sequence). CDR3 size: 12 residues. Trimming stripped 4 bases from V and 5 bases from J, with 11 bases between. The CDR3 region is CSATSGMETQYF. In DNA form, the CDR3 reads TGCAGTGCTACTTCAGGGATGGAGACCCAGTACTTC.

Concerning this clonotype itself: At one end the junction does not follow the germline gene, possibly because of a read error. The rearrangement joins TRBV6-5 to TRBJ1-1; D is unresolved. In germline, CDR1 is MNHEY, CDR2 SVGAGI. The CDR3 totals 12 residues. In DNA form, the CDR3 reads TGTGCCAGCAGTGGTGAGAACGCTGAAGCTTTCTTT. It yields the protein CASSGENAEAFF.

This clonotype was detected only a few times. This sequence joins TRBV20-1 and TRBJ2-7; D gene uncertain. The V end was cut by 0 bases, the J end by 3 bases, with 15 bases between. This CDR3 contains 15 residues. Germline values: CDR1 DFQATT, CDR2 SNEGSKA (reference sequence). The CDR3 loop is CSARDWAKSLYEQYF. CDR3 nucleotides: TGCAGTGCTAGAGATTGGGCTAAGAGCCTCTACGAGCAGTACTTC.

This clonotype was picked up one time. The chain joins TRBV18 to TRBJ2-3; D remains ambiguous. This CDR3 has 16 residues. The V and J ends lost 3 bases and 6 bases respectively, with 19 bases between them. Germline assignment: CDR1 KGHSH and CDR2 LQKENI. Here the CDR3 DNA reads TGTGCCAGCTCACCCGATGGAGTGGGTACTGGGGATACGCAGTATTTT. Encoded protein: CASSPDGVGTGDTQYF.

This clonotype came up many times. This sequence joins TRBV7-3 and TRBJ2-7, with a weak D call TRBD2 (5 bases). Between the trimmed V and J ends, which lost 1 base and 3 bases, there was a span of 13 bases. Germline-derived CDR1 and CDR2 are SGHTA and FQGTGA. This CDR3 spans 15 amino acids. CDR3: CASSLSGGPLYEQYF. For the CDR3, the DNA is TGTGCCAGCAGCTTAAGTGGCGGGCCACTCTACGAGCAGTACTTC.

Comments on this clonotype: Being one base from a much bigger clone, this may be a read error. The chain recombines TRBV7-2 with TRBJ2-4, with 7 bases identical to TRBD2. TRBJ2-7 matches the DNA end more closely, so the J call is doubtful. The V gene's germline CDR1 is SGHTA and CDR2 FQGNSA. The CDR3 contains 13 residues. CDR3 bases: TGTGCCGGCAGGCAGGCCGGGGGGTACGAGCAGTACTTC. Translated, it gives CAGRQAGGYEQYF.